The TCR beta chain under discussion was sequenced for a study of Graves' ophthalmopathy and Graves' hyperthyroidism. Whole-study context: Upon initial diagnosis and before any treatment, peripheral blood was collected. Whole-study results and caveats: A roughly 81% specificity and 87.88% sensitivity were achieved by a 13-signature model that separated ophthalmopathy from stable hyperthyroidism.

Trimming took off 4 bases at V and 7 bases at J, with 14 bases between the two ends. Looked up from germline, CDR1 is GTSNPN and CDR2 is SVGIG (reference sequence). The CDR3 sequence is 14 residues long. Using RNA transcripts, the TCR beta CDR3 regions were amplified. Second-round multiplex PCR came after a first-round RT-PCR that employed HTBI primers. From the multiplex PCR reads, TCRdb called clonotypes with MiXCR, one entry per CDR3 protein. The data show about 480,000 distinct CDR3 sequences, under 15% seen once. The study enrolled ophthalmopathy donors with moderate-to-severe activity, CAS ≥3, NOSPECS ≥4 and duration under 3 months. Orbital computed tomography and thyroid ultrasound, along with TRAb, serum thyroxine and clinical symptoms, underpinned diagnosis. About this clonotype itself: The antigen is unknown.

J is TRBJ1-6 and V is TRBV30, with TRBD1 as a possible D gene (5 bases). This receptor was obtained from a woman under 40 with Graves' ophthalmopathy. Sequencing input: blood. The CDR3 reads CAWIAGTTNSPLHF. Here the CDR3 DNA reads TGTGCCTGGATTGCCGGGACGACAAATTCACCCCTCCACTTT.